This is a list of T cell receptor beta chains from one sample in a study of identical twins. TCRdb called the 5' RACE reads again in MiXCR, with one record for every CDR3 protein. The sample yields about 530,000 distinct CDR3 sequences, nearly 15% seen once. A further study also used this sample, focusing on yellow fever vaccine responses in identical twins.

The specimen was CD4+ T cells sorted from blood. The receptors derive from a woman aged 18-29 years in good health. CDR3s include the opening cysteine and the closing phenylalanine or tryptophan. The order of the fields is J gene, clone size, V gene, CDR3 protein. Where a row states a size, it is once, few, many or the class of an expanded clone; other rows omit it.

>TRBJ2-1|once|TRBV14
CASSQDNWGLAEQFF
>TRBJ2-2|NA|TRBV28
CASSPTDRNTGELFF
>TRBJ2-1|many|TRBV10-3
CAISDIRDEQFF
>TRBJ2-1|NA|TRBV12-3/TRBV12-4
CASSSLGYNEQFF
>TRBJ2-3|few|TRBV6-5
CASRLPTSGRARDTQYF
>TRBJ2-1|NA|TRBV27
CASSLSHPNEQFF
>TRBJ1-1|NA|TRBV4-2
CASSQVLGQGMNTEAFF
>TRBJ1-2|NA|TRBV28
CASKDGSYGYTF
>TRBJ2-2|few|TRBV7-8
CASSLQRVGGELFF
>TRBJ1-1|NA|TRBV3-1
CASTPATHTEAFF
>TRBJ2-1|few|TRBV12-3/TRBV12-4
CASNLAGRRYNEQFF
>TRBJ1-5|NA|TRBV7-2
CASSSSTGGQPQHF
>TRBJ2-1|many|TRBV4-1
CASSQANLAGGLSSYNEQFF
>TRBJ2-4|NA|TRBV3-1
CASSQGGGAVAKNIQYF
>TRBJ2-3|NA|TRBV5-5
CASAYQAGRSTDTQYF
>TRBJ2-3|few|TRBV20-1
CSARDYGLTKDTQYF
>TRBJ2-3|NA|TRBV6-4
CASSALPGLASPDTQYF
>TRBJ1-3|NA|TRBV12-3/TRBV12-4
CASRKINTIYF
>NA|once|TRBV5-1
CASSRGQEHNEQYF
>TRBJ2-1|few|TRBV20-1
CSASGGEGRLFDEQFF
>TRBJ2-1|NA|TRBV5-1
CASSPSGQSPHEQFF
>TRBJ1-1|few|TRBV10-3
CAIATRGMNTEAFF
>TRBJ1-6|NA|TRBV6-6
CASRVTYNSPLHF
>TRBJ2-7|NA|TRBV7-8
CASSLERFGDEQYF
>TRBJ2-7|NA|TRBV12-3/TRBV12-4
CASSWGGPAEQYF
>TRBJ2-2|few|TRBV6-1
CASSEQGRYTGELFF
>TRBJ2-1|NA|TRBV5-1
CASSGQTGNEQFF
>TRBJ2-2|few|TRBV28
CASSLYRVGTGELFF
>TRBJ2-2|few|TRBV7-8
CASSSLGSELINTGELFF
>TRBJ2-5|NA|TRBV18
CASSGLAGREIQYF
>TRBJ1-6|few|TRBV27
CASSRKTPNNSPLHF
>TRBJ2-5|NA|TRBV20-1
CSALGAGAETQYF
>TRBJ1-5|NA|TRBV6-2/TRBV6-3
CASSYYAGGSQPQHF
>TRBJ1-5|few|TRBV6-1
CASIPAGGNSNQPQHF
>TRBJ2-5|few|TRBV3-1
CASSQGRGDIETQYF
>TRBJ2-5|few|TRBV18
CASSFSGGQEETQYF
>TRBJ2-7|many|TRBV12-3/TRBV12-4
CASSFSPVEQYF
>TRBJ2-5|NA|TRBV12-3/TRBV12-4
CASSFGDHWGSLPGKQETQYF
>TRBJ2-1|few|TRBV24-1
CATSDLRGASYNEQFF
>TRBJ2-2|NA|TRBV19
CASSVTPTRFTGELFF